The T cell receptor (beta chain) under discussion was sequenced for a study of blood T cell repertoires in COVID-19. On the study more broadly: Sources were T cells, B-cell-depleted T cells, or PBMCs; the material itself was cDNA or gDNA.

Per germline, CDR1 SGHNT and CDR2 YYREEE (reference sequence). The CDR3 loop spans 15 amino acids. Trimming took 0 bases from V and 6 from J; bases not matched to a gene: 4. Only in-frame clones appear in the TCRdb table, and some are missing; sequencing was by immunoSEQ multiplex PCR. The sample has around 68,000 clones, under 85% seen once. This TCR derives from a woman in her fifties or sixties with acute or convalescent COVID-19. The chain uses TRBV5-4 and TRBJ2-3; 10 bases agree with TRBD2. Sequences were obtained from peripheral blood. The CDR3 DNA is TGTGCCAGCAGCTTGGCGGCTAGCGGGAGTGATACGCAGTATTTT. Its translation is CASSLAASGSDTQYF.